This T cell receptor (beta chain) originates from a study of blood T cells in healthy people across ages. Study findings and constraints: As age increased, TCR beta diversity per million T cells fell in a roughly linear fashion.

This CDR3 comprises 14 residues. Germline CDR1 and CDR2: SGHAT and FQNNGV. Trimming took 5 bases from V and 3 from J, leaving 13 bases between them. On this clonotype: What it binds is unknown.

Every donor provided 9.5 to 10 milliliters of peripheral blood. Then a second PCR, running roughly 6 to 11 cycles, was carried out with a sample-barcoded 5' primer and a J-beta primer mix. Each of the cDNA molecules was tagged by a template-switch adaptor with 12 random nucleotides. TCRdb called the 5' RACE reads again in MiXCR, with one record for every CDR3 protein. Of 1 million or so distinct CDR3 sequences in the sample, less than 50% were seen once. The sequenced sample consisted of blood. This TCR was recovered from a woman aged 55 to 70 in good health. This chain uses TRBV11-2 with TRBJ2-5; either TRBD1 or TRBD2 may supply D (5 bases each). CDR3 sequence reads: CASSPGTIKETQYF. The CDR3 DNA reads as TGTGCCAGCAGCCCGGGGACGATTAAAGAGACCCAGTACTTC.